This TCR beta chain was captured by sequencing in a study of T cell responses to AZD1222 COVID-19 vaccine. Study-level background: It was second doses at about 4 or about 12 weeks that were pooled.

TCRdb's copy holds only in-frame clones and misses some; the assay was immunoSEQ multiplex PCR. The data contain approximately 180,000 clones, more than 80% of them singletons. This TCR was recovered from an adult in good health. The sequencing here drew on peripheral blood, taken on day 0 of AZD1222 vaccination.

The DNA for the CDR3 is TGTGCCAGCAGCCATCCCCGGGGCGATACGCAGTATTTT. Amino acid sequence: CASSHPRGDTQYF. The gene calls are TRBV7-9 and TRBJ2-3; D possibly matches TRBD1 or TRBD2 (5 bases each). V lost 5 bases and J lost 6, with 12 bases in between. The germline V gene encodes CDR1 SEHNR and CDR2 FQNEAQ (reference sequence). The CDR3 spans 13 residues.